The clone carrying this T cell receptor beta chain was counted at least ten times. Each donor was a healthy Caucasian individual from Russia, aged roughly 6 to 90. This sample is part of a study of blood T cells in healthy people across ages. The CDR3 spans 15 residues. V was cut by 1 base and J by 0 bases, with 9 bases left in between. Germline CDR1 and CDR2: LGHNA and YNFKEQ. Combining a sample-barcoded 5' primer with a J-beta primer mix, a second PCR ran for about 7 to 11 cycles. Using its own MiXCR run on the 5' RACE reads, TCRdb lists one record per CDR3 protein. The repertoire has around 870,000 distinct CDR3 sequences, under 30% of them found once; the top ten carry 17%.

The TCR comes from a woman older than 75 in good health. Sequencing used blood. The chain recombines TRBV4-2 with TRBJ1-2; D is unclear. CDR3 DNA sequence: TGTGCCAGCAGCCAAGGGACGAACTCTAACTATGGCTACACCTTC. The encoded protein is CASSQGTNSNYGYTF.